This T cell receptor (beta chain) derives from a study of spatial heterogeneity in lung cancer. Study context: There were consistently more beta-chain sequences detected than alpha-chain sequences.

This CDR3 has 14 amino acids. V lost 6 bases and J lost 2; bases outside the gene matches: 4. Time point defined: sample taken at primary tumor resection. Unsorted whole RNA samples from tumor, nontumor lung or frozen PBMC were sequenced. The table lists this clonotype with many counts. TCRdb reprocessed the 5' RACE reads with MiXCR, giving one entry per CDR3 protein. The repertoire holds roughly 20,000 distinct CDR3 sequences, 4.6% seen once, with 7% to 8.5% in the top ten. The clonotype comes from a male donor with early-stage non-small cell lung cancer. The specimen comprised PBMCs, sampled at surgery. The J gene is TRBJ2-3, the V gene TRBV12-3 or TRBV12-4; 8 nucleotides match TRBD1. The chain's CDR3 is CASRRTGSTDTQYF. The CDR3, as DNA: TGTGCCAGCAGACGGACAGGGTCCACAGATACGCAGTATTTT.